This T cell receptor beta chain comes out of a study of blood T cell repertoires in COVID-19. About the study: Acute and convalescent COVID-19 samples came from the United States, Italy and Spain. Nucleic acid was either cDNA or gDNA, and it came from T cells, B-cell-depleted T cells, or PBMCs.

How the authors handled the data: Amplification from reference gene primers served as the basis for estimated nucleated cell counts. Produced via immunoSEQ multiplex PCR; TCRdb's table is partial and in-frame only. From that table come the V and J calls and clone size; the DNA was used to work out D and trimming. The repertoire holds more than 150,000 clones, with roughly four fifths as singletons. Trimming stripped 5 bases from V and 5 bases from J, with 13 bases between. The V gene's germline CDR1 is MNHEY and CDR2 SMNVEV (reference sequence). The CDR3 is 13 residues long. This TCR derives from a woman aged 30 to 39 with acute or convalescent COVID-19. The chain employs TRBV27 and TRBJ2-7; TRBD2 is a possible D gene (6 bases). The specimen sequenced was peripheral blood. The CDR3 here is CASSVTRRHEQYF. DNA of the CDR3: TGTGCCAGCAGTGTGACTAGGCGGCACGAGCAGTACTTC.